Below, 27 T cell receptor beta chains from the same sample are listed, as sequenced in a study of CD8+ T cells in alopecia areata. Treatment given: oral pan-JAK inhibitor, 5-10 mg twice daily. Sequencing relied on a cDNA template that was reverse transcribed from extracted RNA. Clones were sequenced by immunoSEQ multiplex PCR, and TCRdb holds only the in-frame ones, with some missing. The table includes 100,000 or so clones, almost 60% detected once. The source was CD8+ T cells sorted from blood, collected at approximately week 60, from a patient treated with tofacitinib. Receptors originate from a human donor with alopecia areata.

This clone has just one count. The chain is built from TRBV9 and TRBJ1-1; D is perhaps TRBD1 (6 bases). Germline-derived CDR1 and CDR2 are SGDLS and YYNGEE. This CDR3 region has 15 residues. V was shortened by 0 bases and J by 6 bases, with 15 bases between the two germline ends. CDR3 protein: CASSVDWGRGSEAFF. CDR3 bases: TGTGCCAGCAGCGTAGACTGGGGGCGAGGCTCTGAAGCTTTCTTT.

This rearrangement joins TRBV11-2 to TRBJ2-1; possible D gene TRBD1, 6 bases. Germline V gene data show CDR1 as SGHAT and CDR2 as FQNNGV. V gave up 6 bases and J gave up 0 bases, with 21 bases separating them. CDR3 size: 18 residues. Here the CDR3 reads CASRNPGQRKSSYNEQFF. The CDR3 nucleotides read TGTGCCAGCAGGAATCCGGGACAACGAAAAAGCTCCTACAATGAGCAGTTCTTC.

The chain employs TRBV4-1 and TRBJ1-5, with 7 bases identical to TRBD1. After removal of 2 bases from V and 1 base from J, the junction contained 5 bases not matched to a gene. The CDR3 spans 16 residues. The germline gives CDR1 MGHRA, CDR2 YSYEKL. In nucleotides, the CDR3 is TGCGCCAGCAGCCAACCGACAGGGCAGAGCAATCAGCCCCAGCATTTT. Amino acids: CASSQPTGQSNQPQHF.

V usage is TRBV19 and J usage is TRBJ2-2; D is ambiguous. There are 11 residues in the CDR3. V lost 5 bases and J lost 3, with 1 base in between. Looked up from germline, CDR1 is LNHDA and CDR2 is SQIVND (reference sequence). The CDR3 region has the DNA TGTGCCAGTAGTTACACCGGGGAGCTGTTTTTT. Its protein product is CASSYTGELFF.

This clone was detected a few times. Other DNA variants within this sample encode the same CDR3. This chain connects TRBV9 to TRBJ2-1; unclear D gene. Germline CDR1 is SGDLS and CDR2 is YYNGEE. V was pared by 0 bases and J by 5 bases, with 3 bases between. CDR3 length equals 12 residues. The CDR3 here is CASSVEDNEQFF. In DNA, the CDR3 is TGTGCCAGCAGCGTAGAGGACAATGAGCAGTTCTTC. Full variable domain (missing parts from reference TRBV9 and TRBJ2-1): DSGVTQTPKHLITATGQRVTLRCSPRSGDLSVYWYQQSLDQGLQFLIQYYNGEERAKGNILERFSAQQFPDLHSELNLSSLELGDSALYFCASSVEDNEQFFGPGTRLTVL.

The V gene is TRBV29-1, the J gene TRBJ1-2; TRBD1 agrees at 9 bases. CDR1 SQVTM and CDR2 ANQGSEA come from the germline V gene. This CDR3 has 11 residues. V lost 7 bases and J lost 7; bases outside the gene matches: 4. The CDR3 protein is CSAGQGSGYTF. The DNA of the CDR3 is TGCAGCGCGGGACAGGGTAGTGGCTACACCTTC.

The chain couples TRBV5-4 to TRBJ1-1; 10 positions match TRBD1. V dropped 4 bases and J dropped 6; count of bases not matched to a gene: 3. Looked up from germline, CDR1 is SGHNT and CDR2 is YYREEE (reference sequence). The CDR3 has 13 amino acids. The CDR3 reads CASSIGTGAEAFF. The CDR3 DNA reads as TGTGCCAGCAGCATCGGGACAGGGGCTGAAGCTTTCTTT.

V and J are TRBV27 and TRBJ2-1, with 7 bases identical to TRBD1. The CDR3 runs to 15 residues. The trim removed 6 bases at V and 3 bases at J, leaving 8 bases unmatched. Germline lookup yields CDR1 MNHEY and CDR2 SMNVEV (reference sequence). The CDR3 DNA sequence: TGTGCCAGCAGCCTTACAGGGGCTCTCTACAATGAGCAGTTCTTC. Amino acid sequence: CASSLTGALYNEQFF.

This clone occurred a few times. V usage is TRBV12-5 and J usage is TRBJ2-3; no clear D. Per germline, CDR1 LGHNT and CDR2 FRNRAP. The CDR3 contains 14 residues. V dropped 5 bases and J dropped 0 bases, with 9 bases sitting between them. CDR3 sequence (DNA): TGTGCTAGTGGTACCAACCCAAGCACAGATACGCAGTATTTT. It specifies CASGTNPSTDTQYF.

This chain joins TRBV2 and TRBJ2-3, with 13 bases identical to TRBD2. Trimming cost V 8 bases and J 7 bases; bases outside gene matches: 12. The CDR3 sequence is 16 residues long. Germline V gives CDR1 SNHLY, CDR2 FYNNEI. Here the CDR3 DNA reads TGTGCCAGCCTACCCCCGACTAGCGGGGGGACATATACGCAGTATTTT. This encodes CASLPPTSGGTYTQYF.

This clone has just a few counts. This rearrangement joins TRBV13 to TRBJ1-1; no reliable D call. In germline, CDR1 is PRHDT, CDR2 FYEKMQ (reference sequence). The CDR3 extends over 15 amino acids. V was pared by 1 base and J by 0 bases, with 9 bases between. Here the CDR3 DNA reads TGTGCCAGCAGCTTAGATACCAGCATGAACACTGAAGCTTTCTTT. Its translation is CASSLDTSMNTEAFF.

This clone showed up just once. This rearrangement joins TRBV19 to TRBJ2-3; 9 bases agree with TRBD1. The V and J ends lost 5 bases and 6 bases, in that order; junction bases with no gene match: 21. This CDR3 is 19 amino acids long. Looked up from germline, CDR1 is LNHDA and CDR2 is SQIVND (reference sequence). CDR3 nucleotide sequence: TGTGCCAGTAGTCCTAACAGGGGGCGAGGATTTCCACAGTCGGATACGCAGTATTTT. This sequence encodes CASSPNRGRGFPQSDTQYF.

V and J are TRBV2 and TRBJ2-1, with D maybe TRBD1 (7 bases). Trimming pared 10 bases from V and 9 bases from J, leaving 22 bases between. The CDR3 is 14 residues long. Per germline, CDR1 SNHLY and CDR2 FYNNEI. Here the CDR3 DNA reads TGTGCCACTCCAATGGGCAGGGGGGTTGGTGAGCAGTTCTTC. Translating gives CATPMGRGVGEQFF. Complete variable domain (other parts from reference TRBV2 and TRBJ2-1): EPEVTQTPSHQVTQMGQEVILRCVPISNHLYFYWYRQILGQKVEFLVSFYNNEISEKSEIFDDQFSVERPDGSNFTLKIRSTKLEDSAMYFCATPMGRGVGEQFFGPGTRLTVL.

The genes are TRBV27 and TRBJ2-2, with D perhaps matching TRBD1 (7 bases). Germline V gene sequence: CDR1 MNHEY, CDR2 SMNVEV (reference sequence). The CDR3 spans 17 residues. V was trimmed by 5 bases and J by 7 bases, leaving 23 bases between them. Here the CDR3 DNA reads TGTGCCAGCAGTCCCCCTCTGGCAGGGGGGTTTGTCGGGGAGCTGTTTTTT. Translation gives CASSPPLAGGFVGELFF.

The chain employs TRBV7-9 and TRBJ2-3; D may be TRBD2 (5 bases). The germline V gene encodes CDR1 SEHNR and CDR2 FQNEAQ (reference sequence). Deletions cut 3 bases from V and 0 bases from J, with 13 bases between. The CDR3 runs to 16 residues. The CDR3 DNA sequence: TGTGCCAGCAGCTTCGTCGGGGAGTTCAGCACAGATACGCAGTATTTT. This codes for CASSFVGEFSTDTQYF.

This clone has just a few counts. CDR3 sequence (DNA): TGTGCCAGCACCCCGGACAGGGGGAGAGATACGCAGTATTTT. Translated: CASTPDRGRDTQYF. V usage is TRBV2 and J usage is TRBJ2-3, with 10 positions matching TRBD1. V lost 7 bases to trimming and J lost 5 bases; unmatched junction nucleotides: 6. CDR3 length equals 14 residues. CDR1 and CDR2 (germline): SNHLY, FYNNEI. Together with reference TRBV2 and TRBJ2-3, the CDR3 gives the full variable domain: EPEVTQTPSHQVTQMGQEVILRCVPISNHLYFYWYRQILGQKVEFLVSFYNNEISEKSEIFDDQFSVERPDGSNFTLKIRSTKLEDSAMYFCASTPDRGRDTQYFGPGTRLTVL.

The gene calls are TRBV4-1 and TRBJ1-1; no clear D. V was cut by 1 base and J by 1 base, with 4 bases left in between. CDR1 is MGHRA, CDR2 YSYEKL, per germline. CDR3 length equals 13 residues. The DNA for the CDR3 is TGCGCCAGCAGCCAAGGACAGAACACTGAAGCTTTCTTT. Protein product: CASSQGQNTEAFF.

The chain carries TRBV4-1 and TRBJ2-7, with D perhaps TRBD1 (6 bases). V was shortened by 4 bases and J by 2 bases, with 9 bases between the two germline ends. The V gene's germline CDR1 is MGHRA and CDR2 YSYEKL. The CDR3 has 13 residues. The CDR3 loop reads CASSLGQTYEQYF. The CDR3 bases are TGCGCCAGCAGCCTGGGACAAACCTACGAGCAGTACTTC.

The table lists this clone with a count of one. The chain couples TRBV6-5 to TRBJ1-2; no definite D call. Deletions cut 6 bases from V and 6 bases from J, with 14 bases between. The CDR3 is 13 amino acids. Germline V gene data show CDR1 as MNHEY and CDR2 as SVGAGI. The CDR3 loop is CASSKHRVHGYTF. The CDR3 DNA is TGTGCCAGCAGCAAACACCGAGTCCATGGCTACACCTTC.

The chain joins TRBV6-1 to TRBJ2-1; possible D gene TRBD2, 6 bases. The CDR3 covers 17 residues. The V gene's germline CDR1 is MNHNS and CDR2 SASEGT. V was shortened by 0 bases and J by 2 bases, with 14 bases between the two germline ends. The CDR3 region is CASSEAAGLETYNEQFF. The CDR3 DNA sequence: TGTGCCAGCAGTGAAGCAGCGGGTCTCGAAACCTACAATGAGCAGTTCTTC.

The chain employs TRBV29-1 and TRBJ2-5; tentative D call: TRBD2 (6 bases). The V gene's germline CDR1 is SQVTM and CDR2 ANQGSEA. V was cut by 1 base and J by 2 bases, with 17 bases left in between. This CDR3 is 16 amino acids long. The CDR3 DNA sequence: TGCAGCGTTGAAGTCGTCGGAGGGGCCCTACAAGAGACCCAGTACTTC. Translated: CSVEVVGGALQETQYF.

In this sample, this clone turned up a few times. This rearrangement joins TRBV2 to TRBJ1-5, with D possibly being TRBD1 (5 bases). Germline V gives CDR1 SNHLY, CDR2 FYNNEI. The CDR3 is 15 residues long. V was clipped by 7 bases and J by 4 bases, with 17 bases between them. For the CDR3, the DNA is TGTGCCAGCACTTTGGGGCAGGTTTTAAATCAGCCCCAGCATTTT. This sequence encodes CASTLGQVLNQPQHF.

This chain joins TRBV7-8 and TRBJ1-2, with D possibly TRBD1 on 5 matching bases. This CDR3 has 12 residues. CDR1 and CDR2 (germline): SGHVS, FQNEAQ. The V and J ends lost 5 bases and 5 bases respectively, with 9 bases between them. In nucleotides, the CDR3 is TGTGCCAGCAGCGAGTCAGGGTATGGCTACACCTTC. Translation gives CASSESGYGYTF. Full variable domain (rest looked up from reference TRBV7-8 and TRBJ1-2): GAGVSQSPRYKVAKRGQDVALRCDPISGHVSLFWYQQALGQGPEFLTYFQNEAQLDKSGLPSDRFFAERPEGSVSTLKIQRTQQEDSAVYLCASSESGYGYTFGSGTRLTVV.

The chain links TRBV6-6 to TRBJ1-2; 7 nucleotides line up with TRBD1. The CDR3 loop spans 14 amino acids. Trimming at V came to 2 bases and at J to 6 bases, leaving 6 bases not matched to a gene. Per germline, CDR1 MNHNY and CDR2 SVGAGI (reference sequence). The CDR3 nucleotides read TGTGCCAGCAGTTACGAGGCAGGGGGAGATGGCTACACCTTC. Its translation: CASSYEAGGDGYTF.

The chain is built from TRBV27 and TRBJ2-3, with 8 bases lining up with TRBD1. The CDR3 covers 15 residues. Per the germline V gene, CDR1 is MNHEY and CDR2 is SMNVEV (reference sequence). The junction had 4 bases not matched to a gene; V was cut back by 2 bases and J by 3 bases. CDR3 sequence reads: CASSLGRGRTDTQYF. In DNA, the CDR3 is TGTGCCAGCAGTTTAGGCAGGGGGCGGACAGATACGCAGTATTTT.

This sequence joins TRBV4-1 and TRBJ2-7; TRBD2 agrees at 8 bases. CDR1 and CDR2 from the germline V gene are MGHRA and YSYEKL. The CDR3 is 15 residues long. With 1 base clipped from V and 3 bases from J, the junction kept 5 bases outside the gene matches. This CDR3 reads CASSQGSGGGYEQYF. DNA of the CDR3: TGCGCCAGCAGCCAAGGGAGCGGGGGCGGCTACGAGCAGTACTTC.

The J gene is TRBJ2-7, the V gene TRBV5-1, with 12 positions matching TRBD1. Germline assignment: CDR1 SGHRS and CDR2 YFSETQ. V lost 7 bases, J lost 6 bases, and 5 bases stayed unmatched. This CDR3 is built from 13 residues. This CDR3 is CASVGTGGREQYF. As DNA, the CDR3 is TGCGCCAGCGTGGGGACAGGGGGCCGCGAGCAGTACTTC.